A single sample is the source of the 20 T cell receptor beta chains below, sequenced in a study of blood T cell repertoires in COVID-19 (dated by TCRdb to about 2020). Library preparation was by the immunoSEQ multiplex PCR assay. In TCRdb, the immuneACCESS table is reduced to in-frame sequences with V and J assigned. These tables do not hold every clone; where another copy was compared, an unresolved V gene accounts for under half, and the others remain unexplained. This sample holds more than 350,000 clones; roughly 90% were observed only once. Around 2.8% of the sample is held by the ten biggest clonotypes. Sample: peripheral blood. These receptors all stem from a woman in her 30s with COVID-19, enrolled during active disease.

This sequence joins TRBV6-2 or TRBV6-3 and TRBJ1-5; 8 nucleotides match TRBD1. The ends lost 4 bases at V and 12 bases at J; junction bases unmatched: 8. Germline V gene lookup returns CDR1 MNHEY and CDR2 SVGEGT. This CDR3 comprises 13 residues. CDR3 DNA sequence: TGTGCCAGCAGTTGGGGACAGGTGAGCCACCAGCATTTT. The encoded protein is CASSWGQVSHQHF.

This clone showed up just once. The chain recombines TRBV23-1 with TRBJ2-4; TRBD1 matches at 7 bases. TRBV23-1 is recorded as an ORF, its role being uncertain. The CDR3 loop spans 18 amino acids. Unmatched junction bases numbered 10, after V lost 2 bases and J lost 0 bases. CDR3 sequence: CASSQAGTDSIAKNIQYF. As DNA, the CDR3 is TGCGCCAGCAGTCAAGCCGGGACAGATTCAATAGCCAAAAACATTCAGTACTTC.

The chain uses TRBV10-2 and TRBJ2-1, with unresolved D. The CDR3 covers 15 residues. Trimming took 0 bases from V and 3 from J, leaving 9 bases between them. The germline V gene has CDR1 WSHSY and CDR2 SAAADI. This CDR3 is CASSESRLNYNEQFF. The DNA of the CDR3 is TGCGCCAGCAGTGAGTCGCGGCTAAACTACAATGAGCAGTTCTTC.

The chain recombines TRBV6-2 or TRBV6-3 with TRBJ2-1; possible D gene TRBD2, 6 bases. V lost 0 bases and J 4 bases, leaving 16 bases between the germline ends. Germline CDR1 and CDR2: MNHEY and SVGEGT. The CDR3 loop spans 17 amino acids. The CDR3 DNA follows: TGTGCCAGCAGTTACTCGCGGGACGGTGAACTATACAATGAGCAGTTCTTC. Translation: CASSYSRDGELYNEQFF.

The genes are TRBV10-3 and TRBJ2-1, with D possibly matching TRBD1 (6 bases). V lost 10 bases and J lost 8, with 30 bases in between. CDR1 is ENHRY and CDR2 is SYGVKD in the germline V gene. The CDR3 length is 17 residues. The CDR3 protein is CATLSWTAELGGDEQFF. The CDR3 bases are TGTGCCACACTCAGTTGGACGGCTGAGCTTGGGGGCGATGAGCAGTTCTTC.

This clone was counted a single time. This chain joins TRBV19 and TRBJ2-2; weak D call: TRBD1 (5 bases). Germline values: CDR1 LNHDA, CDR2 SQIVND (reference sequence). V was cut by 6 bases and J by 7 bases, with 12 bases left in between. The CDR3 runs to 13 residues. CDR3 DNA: TGTGCCAGTAGCCCACTCAGGGTCGGGGAGCTGTTTTTT. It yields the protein CASSPLRVGELFF.

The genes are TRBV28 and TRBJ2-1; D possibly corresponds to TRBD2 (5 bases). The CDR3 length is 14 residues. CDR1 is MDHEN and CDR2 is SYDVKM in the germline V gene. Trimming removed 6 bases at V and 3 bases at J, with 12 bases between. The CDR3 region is CASRGEIYYNEQFF. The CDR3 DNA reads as TGTGCCAGCAGGGGAGAGATTTACTACAATGAGCAGTTCTTC.

CDR3 coding DNA: TGTGCCAGCAGCTCGGGACTAGCGGGGGGCCAAGAGCAGTTCTTC. This gives the protein CASSSGLAGGQEQFF. This sequence joins TRBV7-2 and TRBJ2-1, with 15 bases lining up with TRBD2. The germline V gene has CDR1 SGHTA and CDR2 FQGNSA. V was pared by 4 bases and J by 10 bases, with 5 bases of the junction left unmatched. CDR3 length equals 15 residues.

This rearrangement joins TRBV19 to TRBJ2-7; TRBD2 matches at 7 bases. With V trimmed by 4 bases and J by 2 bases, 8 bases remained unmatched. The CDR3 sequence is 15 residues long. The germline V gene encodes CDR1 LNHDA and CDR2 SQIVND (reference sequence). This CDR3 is CASSNGGGKTYEQYV. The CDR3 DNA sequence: TGTGCCAGTAGTAATGGGGGGGGAAAAACCTACGAGCAGTACGTC.

Here the CDR3 reads CASSSLNVEGTEAFF. The CDR3 DNA is TGCGCCAGCAGCAGCTTAAACGTTGAGGGAACTGAAGCTTTCTTT. This sequence joins TRBV5-1 and TRBJ1-1; D unresolved. Trimming cost V 4 bases and J 5 bases, with 18 bases left between them. The CDR3 length is 15 residues. CDR1 is SGHRS, CDR2 YFSETQ, per germline.

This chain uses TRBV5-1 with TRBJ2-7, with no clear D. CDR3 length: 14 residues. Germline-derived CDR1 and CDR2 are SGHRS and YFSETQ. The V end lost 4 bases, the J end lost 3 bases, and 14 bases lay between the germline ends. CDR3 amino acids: CASSDASGIYEQYF. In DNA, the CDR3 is TGCGCCAGCAGCGATGCTTCAGGAATCTACGAGCAGTACTTC.

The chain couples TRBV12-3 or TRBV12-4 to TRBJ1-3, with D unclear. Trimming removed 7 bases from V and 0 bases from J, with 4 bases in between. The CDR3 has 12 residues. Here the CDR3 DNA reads TGTGCCAGCACCTACTCTGGAAACACCATATATTTT. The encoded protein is CASTYSGNTIYF.

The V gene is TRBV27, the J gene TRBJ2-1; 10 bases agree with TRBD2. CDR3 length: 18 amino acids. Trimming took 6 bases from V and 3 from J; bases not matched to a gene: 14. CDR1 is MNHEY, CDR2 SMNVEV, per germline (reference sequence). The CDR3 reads CASRALAGTSAYYNEQFF. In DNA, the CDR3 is TGTGCCAGCAGGGCTTTGGCCGGGACTAGCGCTTACTACAATGAGCAGTTCTTC.

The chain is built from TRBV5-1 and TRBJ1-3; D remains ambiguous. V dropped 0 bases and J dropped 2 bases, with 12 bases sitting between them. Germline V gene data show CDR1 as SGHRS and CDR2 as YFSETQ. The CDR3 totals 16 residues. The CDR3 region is CASSLAEGLAGNTIYF. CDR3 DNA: TGCGCCAGCAGCTTGGCCGAGGGTCTTGCTGGAAACACCATATATTTT.

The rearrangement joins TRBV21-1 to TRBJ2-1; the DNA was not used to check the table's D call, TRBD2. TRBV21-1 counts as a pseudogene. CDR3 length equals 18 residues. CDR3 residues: CASSKGVEGLAYGDEQFF. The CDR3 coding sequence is TGTGCCAGCAGCAAAGGAGTTGAAGGACTAGCGTATGGGGATGAGCAGTTCTTC.

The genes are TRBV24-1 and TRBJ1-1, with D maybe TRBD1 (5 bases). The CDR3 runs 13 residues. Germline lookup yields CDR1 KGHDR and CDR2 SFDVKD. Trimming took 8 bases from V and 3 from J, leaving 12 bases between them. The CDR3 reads CATTGGDYTEAFF. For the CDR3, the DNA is TGTGCCACCACGGGGGGGGATTACACTGAAGCTTTCTTT.

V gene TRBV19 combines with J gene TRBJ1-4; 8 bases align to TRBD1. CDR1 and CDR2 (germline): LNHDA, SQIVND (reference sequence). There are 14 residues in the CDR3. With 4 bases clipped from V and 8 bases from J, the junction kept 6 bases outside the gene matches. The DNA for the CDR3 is TGTGCCAGTAGTACCGACAGGGGTCGGGAAAAACTGTTTTTT. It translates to CASSTDRGREKLFF.

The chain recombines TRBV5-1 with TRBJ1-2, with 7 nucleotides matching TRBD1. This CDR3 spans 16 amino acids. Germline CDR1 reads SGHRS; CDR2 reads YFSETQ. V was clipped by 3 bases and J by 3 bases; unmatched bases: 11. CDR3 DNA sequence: TGCGCCAGCAGCTCTTCGGGACAGTACGAACACTATGGCTACACCTTC. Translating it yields CASSSSGQYEHYGYTF.

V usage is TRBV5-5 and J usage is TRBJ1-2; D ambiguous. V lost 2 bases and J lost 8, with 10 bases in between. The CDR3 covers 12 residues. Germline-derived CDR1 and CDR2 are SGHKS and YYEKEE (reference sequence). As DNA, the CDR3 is TGTGCCAGCAGCTTCGAACAGATGGGCTACACCTTC. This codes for CASSFEQMGYTF.

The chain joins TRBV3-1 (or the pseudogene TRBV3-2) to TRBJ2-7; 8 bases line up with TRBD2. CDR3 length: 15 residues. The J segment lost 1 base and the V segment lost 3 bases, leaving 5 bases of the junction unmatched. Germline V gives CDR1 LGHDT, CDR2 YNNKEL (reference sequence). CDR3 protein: CASSQTAGASYEQYV. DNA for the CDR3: TGTGCCAGCAGCCAGACAGCGGGAGCGTCCTACGAGCAGTACGTC.